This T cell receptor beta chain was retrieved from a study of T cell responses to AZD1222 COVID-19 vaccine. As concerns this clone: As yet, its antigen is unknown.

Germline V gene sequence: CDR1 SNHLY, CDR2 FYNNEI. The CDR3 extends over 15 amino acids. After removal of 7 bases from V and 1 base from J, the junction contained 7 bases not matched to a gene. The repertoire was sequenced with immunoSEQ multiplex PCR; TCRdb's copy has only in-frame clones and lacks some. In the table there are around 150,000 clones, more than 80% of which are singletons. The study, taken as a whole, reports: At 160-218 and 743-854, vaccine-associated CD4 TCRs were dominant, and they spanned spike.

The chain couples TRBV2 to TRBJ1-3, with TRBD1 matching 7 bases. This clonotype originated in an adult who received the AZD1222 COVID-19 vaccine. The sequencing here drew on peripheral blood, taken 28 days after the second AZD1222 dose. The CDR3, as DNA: TGTGCCAGCAATACCGACAGGGTATCTGGAAACACCATATATTTT. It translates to CASNTDRVSGNTIYF.